Below, 32 T cell receptor beta chains from the same sample are listed, as sequenced in a study of blood T cell repertoires in COVID-19. Repertoires were generated with immunoSEQ multiplex PCR, while TCRdb's copy carries only in-frame clones and drops some. Among under 400,000 clones listed, approximately 86% were seen once. Source material: PBMCs or T cells enriched from blood (not recorded which). The receptors were sampled from a woman between 40 and 50 years old with acute COVID-19.

V and J are TRBV6-2 or TRBV6-3 and TRBJ1-2; TRBD1 aligns across 9 bases. The junction had 6 bases not matched to a gene; V was cut back by 2 bases and J by 8 bases. The CDR3 runs 14 residues. CDR1 and CDR2 (germline): MNHEY, SVGEGT. The CDR3 bases are TGTGCCAGCAGTTACGTGGGACAGGGTTACGGCTACACCTTC. Its translation: CASSYVGQGYGYTF.

This chain uses TRBV19 with TRBJ1-3; D is unclear. The CDR3 runs 15 residues. V lost 0 bases to trimming and J lost 1 base, with 7 bases between them. Germline V gene data show CDR1 as LNHDA and CDR2 as SQIVND (reference sequence). CDR3 in DNA: TGTGCCAGTAGTATAGAGTGGACTTCTGGAAACACCATATATTTT. It specifies CASSIEWTSGNTIYF.

The V gene is TRBV10-3, the J gene TRBJ2-2; TRBD1 agrees at 8 bases. The CDR3 sequence is 16 residues long. Looked up from germline, CDR1 is ENHRY and CDR2 is SYGVKD. Unmatched junction bases numbered 5, after V lost 2 bases and J lost 3 bases. DNA of the CDR3: TGTGCCATCAGTGAGAAGGACAGGGCGTACACCGGGGAGCTGTTTTTT. It specifies CAISEKDRAYTGELFF.

The V and J genes are TRBV19 and TRBJ2-1, with TRBD2 matching over 10 bases. CDR1 is LNHDA and CDR2 is SQIVND in the germline V gene (reference sequence). The CDR3 sequence is 18 residues long. The V and J ends lost 1 base and 8 bases, in that order; junction bases with no gene match: 14. For the CDR3, the DNA is TGTGCCAGTAGTATAGCTTCGTGGCTAGCGGGAGCACGGTATGAGCAGTTCTTC. Translating it yields CASSIASWLAGARYEQFF.

The table lists this clone with a few counts. The chain is built from TRBV7-2 and TRBJ2-2; 8 positions match TRBD2. This CDR3 spans 16 amino acids. V lost 1 base, J lost 6 bases, and 7 bases stayed unmatched. Germline CDR1 SGHTA, CDR2 FQGNSA. The CDR3: CASSLGSGVFAGELFF. The CDR3 coding sequence is TGTGCCAGCAGCTTAGGTAGCGGGGTGTTCGCCGGGGAGCTGTTTTTT.

V usage is TRBV7-2 and J usage is TRBJ1-3; D gene unclear. Trimming took 3 bases from V and 3 from J, leaving 6 bases between them. This CDR3 comprises 13 residues. CDR1 is SGHTA, CDR2 FQGNSA, per germline. CDR3 sequence (DNA): TGTGCCAGCAGCTTTAATTTTGGAAACACCATATATTTT. Its translation: CASSFNFGNTIYF. Filled out from reference TRBV7-2 and TRBJ1-3, the complete variable domain reads GAGVSQSPSNKVTEKGKDVELRCDPISGHTALYWYRQSLGQGLEFLIYFQGNSAPDKSGLPSDRFSAERTGGSVSTLTIQRTQQEDSAVYLCASSFNFGNTIYFGEGSWLTVV.

The chain links TRBV5-4 to TRBJ2-7, with 8 bases matching TRBD2. CDR1 and CDR2 (germline): SGHNT, YYREEE (reference sequence). CDR3 length: 13 amino acids. After removal of 4 bases from V and 6 bases from J, the junction contained 6 bases not matched to a gene. The CDR3 loop is CASSPLAGGEQYF. The CDR3 DNA follows: TGTGCCAGCAGCCCGTTGGCGGGAGGCGAGCAGTACTTC.

CDR3 region: CASSSGLAPYNEQFF. The CDR3 nucleotides are TGTGCCAGCAGTTCGGGACTAGCTCCCTACAATGAGCAGTTCTTC. The chain recombines TRBV7-3 with TRBJ2-1; TRBD2 matches 9 bases. The trim removed 6 bases at V and 2 bases at J, leaving 5 bases unmatched. CDR1 and CDR2 (germline): SGHTA, FQGTGA. The length of the CDR3 is 15 residues.

This chain uses TRBV18 with TRBJ1-2; TRBD1 matches at 9 bases. Germline CDR1 is KGHSH and CDR2 is LQKENI. Trimming at V came to 3 bases and at J to 2 bases, leaving 4 bases not matched to a gene. The CDR3 has 15 amino acids. The DNA for the CDR3 is TGTGCCAGCTCACCGAGGACAGGGGCGAACTATGGCTACACCTTC. Translated: CASSPRTGANYGYTF.

This clone has at least ten counts. V and J are TRBV12-3 or TRBV12-4 and TRBJ2-7; D is ambiguous. The CDR3 runs to 13 residues. Trimming took off 3 bases at V and 2 bases at J, with 8 bases between the two ends. The CDR3 sequence: CASSFEAAYEQYF. CDR3 DNA: TGTGCCAGCAGTTTTGAGGCAGCCTACGAGCAGTACTTC.

Regarding this clone: Other nucleotide sequences in the sample specify the same CDR3. The rearrangement joins TRBV6-5 to TRBJ2-7; D may be TRBD2 (6 bases). CDR3 length: 14 residues. With 4 bases removed from V and 0 bases from J, the gap between germline ends came to 10 bases. Germline CDR1 reads MNHEY; CDR2 reads SVGAGI. For the CDR3, the DNA is TGTGCCAGCAGTTCCAGCGGGTTCTCCTACGAGCAGTACTTC. It codes for CASSSSGFSYEQYF.

The rearrangement uses TRBV18 and TRBJ1-6; D is undetermined. This CDR3 spans 13 amino acids. Germline CDR1 and CDR2: KGHSH and LQKENI. V was shortened by 2 bases and J by 8 bases, with 7 bases between the two germline ends. The CDR3 DNA follows: TGTGCCAGCTCACCAACAGAGCATTCACCCCTCCACTTT. It is translated as CASSPTEHSPLHF.

CDR3 DNA sequence: TGTGCCAGCAGCGACGTAAGGCTAGCGCACCTGGGGGAGCAGTACTTC. It specifies CASSDVRLAHLGEQYF. The chain has TRBV7-6 and TRBJ2-7; tentative D call: TRBD2 (6 bases). The CDR3 length is 16 residues. V dropped 5 bases and J dropped 7 bases, with 24 bases sitting between them. Germline V lookup: CDR1 SGHVS, CDR2 FNYEAQ.

J is TRBJ2-1 and V is TRBV25-1; D not certain. The V end was cut by 4 bases, the J end by 3 bases, with 7 bases between. The CDR3 is 13 amino acids. CDR1 is MGHDK and CDR2 is SYGVNS in the germline V gene. CDR3 nucleotide sequence: TGTGCCAGCAGTGGCGAGTACTACAATGAGCAGTTCTTC. This encodes CASSGEYYNEQFF.

This clone was recorded a few times. The chain is built from TRBV9 and TRBJ2-3, with D possibly being TRBD1 (5 bases). Trimming removed 0 bases from V and 4 bases from J, with 9 bases in between. Germline CDR1 reads SGDLS; CDR2 reads YYNGEE. The CDR3 spans 14 residues. The CDR3 loop is CASSVGQGSDTQYF. In DNA, the CDR3 is TGTGCCAGCAGCGTAGGCCAGGGCTCAGATACGCAGTATTTT.

This rearrangement joins TRBV28 to TRBJ1-5; D gene uncertain. This CDR3 contains 12 residues. Germline V CDR1 and CDR2: MDHEN, SYDVKM. V was trimmed by 3 bases and J by 7 bases, leaving 7 bases between them. The DNA of the CDR3 is TGTGCCAGCAGTTTGGGGAGCCAGCCCCAGCATTTT. As protein: CASSLGSQPQHF.

The chain links TRBV29-1 to TRBJ1-2; D gene unclear. The V end lost 4 bases, the J end lost 8 bases, and 14 bases lay between the germline ends. The CDR3 runs to 12 residues. Germline CDR1 and CDR2: SQVTM and ANQGSEA. The DNA for the CDR3 is TGCAGCGTTGCTTTAGGGAGGTACGGCTACACCTTC. Its translation is CSVALGRYGYTF.

V is TRBV5-1 and J is TRBJ1-5; maybe TRBD1 (6 bases). Germline CDR1 is SGHRS and CDR2 is YFSETQ. Between the trimmed V and J ends, which lost 4 bases and 6 bases, there was a span of 11 bases. This CDR3 is 13 amino acids long. CDR3: CASSRGLGQPQHF. CDR3 in DNA: TGCGCCAGCAGCAGGGGGTTGGGTCAGCCCCAGCATTTT.

J is TRBJ2-5 and V is TRBV7-2; 10 bases map to TRBD1. Looked up from germline, CDR1 is SGHTA and CDR2 is FQGNSA. The CDR3 totals 16 residues. The J segment lost 5 bases and the V segment lost 5 bases, leaving 11 bases of the junction unmatched. CDR3 in DNA: TGTGCCAGCAGCCCCCGGACAGGGGGAGGGGTTGAGACCCAGTACTTC. Translating it yields CASSPRTGGGVETQYF.

This chain uses TRBV19 with TRBJ2-1; 11 bases agree with TRBD2. There are 16 residues in the CDR3. Germline V gives CDR1 LNHDA, CDR2 SQIVND (reference sequence). V shed 3 bases and J 4 bases; nucleotides not matched to a gene: 5. The chain's CDR3 is CASSIQTSGIYNEQFF. The CDR3 bases are TGTGCCAGTAGTATCCAGACTAGCGGGATTTACAATGAGCAGTTCTTC.

The chain carries TRBV9 and TRBJ1-1; no clear D. Deletions cut 0 bases from V and 0 bases from J, with 12 bases between. The germline gives CDR1 SGDLS, CDR2 YYNGEE. The CDR3 totals 16 residues. CDR3 amino acids: CASSVGAALMNTEAFF. The CDR3 coding sequence is TGTGCCAGCAGCGTAGGGGCAGCTCTTATGAACACTGAAGCTTTCTTT.

The DNA of the CDR3 is TGTGCCAGTAGTATGACAGAGAACACTGAAGCTTTCTTT. It encodes CASSMTENTEAFF. The V call is TRBV19, the J call TRBJ1-1; a possible D gene is TRBD1 (5 bases). Trimming cost V 3 bases and J 1 base, with 6 bases left between them. The CDR3 is made up of 13 amino acids. Germline CDR1 is LNHDA and CDR2 is SQIVND (reference sequence). The variable domain in full, completed from reference TRBV19 and TRBJ1-1, reads DGGITQSPKYLFRKEGQNVTLSCEQNLNHDAMYWYRQDPGQGLRLIYYSQIVNDFQKGDIAEGYSVSREKKESFPLTVTSAQKNPTAFYLCASSMTENTEAFFGQGTRLTVV.

This sequence joins TRBV18 and TRBJ2-7; D perhaps matches TRBD1 (6 bases). From germline, CDR1 is KGHSH and CDR2 LQKENI. V was cut by 2 bases and J by 4 bases, with 30 bases left in between. The CDR3 has 20 residues. The CDR3 sequence is CASSPEEETGRTDRRYEQYF. The CDR3 DNA follows: TGTGCCAGCTCACCAGAGGAGGAGACAGGACGCACGGACCGGCGGTACGAGCAGTACTTC.

The rearrangement joins TRBV7-3 to TRBJ2-5, with 7 bases fitting TRBD2. CDR1 is SGHTA and CDR2 is FQGTGA in the germline V gene. The CDR3 runs to 14 residues. The junction had 2 bases not matched to a gene; V was cut back by 2 bases and J by 2 bases. CDR3 residues: CASSLSGGQETQYF. In nucleotides, the CDR3 is TGTGCCAGCAGCTTATCCGGGGGGCAAGAGACCCAGTACTTC. Full variable domain (remainder filled in from reference TRBV7-3 and TRBJ2-5): GAGVSQTPSNKVTEKGKYVELRCDPISGHTALYWYRQSLGQGPEFLIYFQGTGAADDSGLPNDRFFAVRPEGSVSTLKIQRTERGDSAVYLCASSLSGGQETQYFGPGTRLLVL.

This clone was seen more than once but under ten times. At one of its ends the junction is not consistent with the germline gene, which may arise from a read error. The chain has TRBV19 and TRBJ1-3, with D possibly being TRBD1 (6 bases). The CDR3 contains 14 residues. Germline V gives CDR1 LNHDA, CDR2 SQIVND (reference sequence). For the CDR3, the DNA is TGTGCCAGTAGGGACAGTTCCTCTCGAAACACCATATATTTT. Protein sequence: CASRDSSSRNTIYF.

The CDR3 protein is CASNPSGLSYEQYF. CDR3 in DNA: TGTGCCAGCAACCCGTCGGGACTTTCCTACGAGCAGTACTTC. The chain carries TRBV6-5 and TRBJ2-7; TRBD2 might be the D (6 bases). CDR1 and CDR2 (germline): MNHEY, SVGAGI. This CDR3 is 14 amino acids long. The ends were cut back, 7 bases at V and 1 base at J, with 14 bases in the middle.

This chain links TRBV5-1 with TRBJ2-2; TRBD2 aligns across 11 bases. With V trimmed by 6 bases and J by 2 bases, 9 bases remained unmatched. This CDR3 region has 17 residues. Germline V gives CDR1 SGHRS, CDR2 YFSETQ. The CDR3: CASTGTSGAVNTGELFF. DNA for the CDR3: TGCGCCAGCACCGGGACTAGCGGAGCCGTTAACACCGGGGAGCTGTTTTTT.

The V gene is TRBV2, the J gene TRBJ2-3, with 10 nucleotides matching TRBD1. The CDR3 sequence is 17 residues long. V gave up 4 bases and J gave up 5 bases; unmatched junction bases: 12. Looked up from germline, CDR1 is SNHLY and CDR2 is FYNNEI. CDR3 in amino acids: CASSVGQGLDHGDTQYF. CDR3 bases: TGTGCCAGCAGTGTGGGACAGGGGTTAGATCACGGAGATACGCAGTATTTT.

J is TRBJ1-2 and V is TRBV10-3, with a weak D call TRBD1 (5 bases). CDR1 is ENHRY and CDR2 is SYGVKD in the germline V gene. The CDR3 length is 13 residues. V was cut by 6 bases and J by 7 bases, with 15 bases left in between. As DNA, the CDR3 is TGTGCCATCAGGTCGGGAGGGGTGGTTGGCTACACCTTC. Encoded protein: CAIRSGGVVGYTF.

V gene TRBV27 combines with J gene TRBJ2-2; 7 bases line up with TRBD1. CDR3 size: 15 residues. After removal of 4 bases from V and 4 bases from J, the junction contained 6 bases not matched to a gene. From germline, CDR1 is MNHEY and CDR2 SMNVEV (reference sequence). CDR3 in DNA: TGTGCCAGCAGTTATTACAGGGGACCCACCGGGGAGCTGTTTTTT. As protein: CASSYYRGPTGELFF.

CDR3 region: CASSVDWYTSEQFF. The CDR3 region has the DNA TGTGCCAGCAGCGTAGATTGGTATACCAGTGAGCAGTTCTTC. This chain links TRBV9 with TRBJ2-1; D ambiguous. V dropped 0 bases and J dropped 9 bases, with 13 bases sitting between them. The CDR3 consists of 14 residues. The germline V gene has CDR1 SGDLS and CDR2 YYNGEE. Combining the CDR3 with reference TRBV9 and TRBJ2-1 gives the whole variable domain DSGVTQTPKHLITATGQRVTLRCSPRSGDLSVYWYQQSLDQGLQFLIQYYNGEERAKGNILERFSAQQFPDLHSELNLSSLELGDSALYFCASSVDWYTSEQFFGPGTRLTVL.

The chain recombines TRBV12-3 or TRBV12-4 with TRBJ2-7, with D perhaps matching TRBD2 (6 bases). The ends were cut back, 2 bases at V and 5 bases at J, with 7 bases in the middle. The CDR3 runs to 12 residues. In DNA, the CDR3 is TGTGCCAGCAGTTTATGGGGGGACGAGCAGTACTTC. Translated: CASSLWGDEQYF.